The clone carrying this TCR beta chain was detected only once. The same CDR3 is also encoded by other DNA sequences in this sample. These data are taken from a study of radiotherapy plus CTLA-4 blockade in lung cancer. Study information: Patients showed objective responses in roughly 18% of cases, and disease control was achieved by roughly 30%.

Ipilimumab CTLA-4 blockade and focal radiation were given to patients with chemo-refractory metastatic non-small-cell lung cancer. Germline loops: CDR1 SGHRS, CDR2 YFSETQ. Trimming took off 0 bases at V and 1 base at J, with 14 bases between the two ends. The CDR3 is 16 residues long. Here immunoSEQ multiplex PCR was the method, and the copy in TCRdb shows in-frame clones only, minus some. This sample yields fewer than 85,000 clones, of which around nine tenths are seen a single time; approximately 0.9% belongs to the top ten. The TCR was taken from a human donor with non-small cell lung cancer who had stable disease on radiotherapy plus ipilimumab. The sample in question was peripheral blood, obtained from a patient treated with radiotherapy plus ipilimumab. J is TRBJ2-7 and V is TRBV5-1; perhaps TRBD1 as D (5 bases). The CDR3 bases are TGCGCCAGCAGCTTGGCCCAGGGTTCCGGATCCTACGAGCAGTACTTC. This sequence encodes CASSLAQGSGSYEQYF.